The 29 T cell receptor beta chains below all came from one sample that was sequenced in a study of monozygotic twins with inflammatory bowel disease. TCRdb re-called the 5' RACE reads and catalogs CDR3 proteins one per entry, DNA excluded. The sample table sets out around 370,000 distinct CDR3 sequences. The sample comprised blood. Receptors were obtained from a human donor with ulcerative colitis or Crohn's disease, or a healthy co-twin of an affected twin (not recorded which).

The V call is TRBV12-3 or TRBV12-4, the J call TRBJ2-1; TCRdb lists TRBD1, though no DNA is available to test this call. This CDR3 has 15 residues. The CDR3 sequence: CASSRPLQGTNEQFF.

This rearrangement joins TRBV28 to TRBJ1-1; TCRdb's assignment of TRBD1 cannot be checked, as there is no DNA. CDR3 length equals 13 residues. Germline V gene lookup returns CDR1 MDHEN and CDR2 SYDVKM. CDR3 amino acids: CASSQGGSAEAFF.

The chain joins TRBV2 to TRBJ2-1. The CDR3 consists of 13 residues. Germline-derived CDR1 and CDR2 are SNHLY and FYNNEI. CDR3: CASVLTPYNEQFF.

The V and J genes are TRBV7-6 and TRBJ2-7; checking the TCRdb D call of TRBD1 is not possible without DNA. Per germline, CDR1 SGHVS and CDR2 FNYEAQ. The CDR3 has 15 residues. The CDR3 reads CASSIGQGPYYEQYF.

The CDR3 reads CASSPGDSLRTEAFF. V is TRBV5-1 and J is TRBJ1-1; TCRdb outputs TRBD1, but without DNA this stays unchecked. Germline CDR1 SGHRS, CDR2 YFSETQ. There are 15 residues in the CDR3.

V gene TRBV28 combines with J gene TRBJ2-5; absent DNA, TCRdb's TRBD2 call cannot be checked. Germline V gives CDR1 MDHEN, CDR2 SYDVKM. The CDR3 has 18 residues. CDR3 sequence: CASSWERGGLDLGETQYF. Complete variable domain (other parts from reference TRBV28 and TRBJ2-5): DVKVTQSSRYLVKRTGEKVFLECVQDMDHENMFWYRQDPGLGLRLIYFSYDVKMKEKGDIPEGYSVSREKKERFSLILESASTNQTSMYLCASSWERGGLDLGETQYFGPGTRLLVL.

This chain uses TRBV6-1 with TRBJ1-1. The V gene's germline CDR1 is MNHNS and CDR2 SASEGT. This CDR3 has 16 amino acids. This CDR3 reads CASSEVPLRKNTEAFF.

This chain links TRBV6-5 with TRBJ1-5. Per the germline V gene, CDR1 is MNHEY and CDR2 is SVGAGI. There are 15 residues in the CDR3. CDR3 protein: CASSYSRGSNQPQHF.

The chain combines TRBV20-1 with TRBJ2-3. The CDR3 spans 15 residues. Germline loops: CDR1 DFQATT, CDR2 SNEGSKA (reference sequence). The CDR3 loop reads CSAFDPVGGTDTQYF.

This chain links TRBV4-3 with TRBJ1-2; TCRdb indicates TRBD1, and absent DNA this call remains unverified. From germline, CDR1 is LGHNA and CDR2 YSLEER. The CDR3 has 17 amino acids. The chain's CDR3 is CASSQDRNGQGAYGYTF.

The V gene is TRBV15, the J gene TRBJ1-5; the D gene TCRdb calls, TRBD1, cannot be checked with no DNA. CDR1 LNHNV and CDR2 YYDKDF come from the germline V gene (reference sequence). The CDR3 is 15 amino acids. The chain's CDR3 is CATSPRTVLNQPQHF.

The CDR3: CASSGRMYQETQYF. The V gene is TRBV5-6, the J gene TRBJ2-5. This CDR3 has 14 residues. Germline V gives CDR1 SGHDT, CDR2 YYEEEE.

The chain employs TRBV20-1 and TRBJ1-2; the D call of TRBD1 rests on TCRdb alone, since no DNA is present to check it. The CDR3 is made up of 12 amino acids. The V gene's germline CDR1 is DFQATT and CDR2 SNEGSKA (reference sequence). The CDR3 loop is CSANPGDYGYTF.

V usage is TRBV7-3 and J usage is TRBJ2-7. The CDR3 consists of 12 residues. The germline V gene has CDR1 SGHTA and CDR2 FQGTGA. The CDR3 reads CASSLTVGEQYF.

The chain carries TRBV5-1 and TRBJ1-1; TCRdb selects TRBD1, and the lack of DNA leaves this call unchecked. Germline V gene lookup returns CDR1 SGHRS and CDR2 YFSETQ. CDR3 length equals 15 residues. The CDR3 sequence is CASSLVGTENTEAFF.

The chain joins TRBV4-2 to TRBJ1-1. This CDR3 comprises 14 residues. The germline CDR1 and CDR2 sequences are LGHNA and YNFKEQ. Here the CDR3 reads CASSQDKGNTEAFF.

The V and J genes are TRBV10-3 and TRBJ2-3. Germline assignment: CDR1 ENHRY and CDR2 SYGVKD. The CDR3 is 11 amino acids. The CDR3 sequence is CAISEGYTQYF.

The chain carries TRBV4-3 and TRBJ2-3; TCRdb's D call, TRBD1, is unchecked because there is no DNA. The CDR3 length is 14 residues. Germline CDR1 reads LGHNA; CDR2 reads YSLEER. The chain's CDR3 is CASSFRGDADTQYF.

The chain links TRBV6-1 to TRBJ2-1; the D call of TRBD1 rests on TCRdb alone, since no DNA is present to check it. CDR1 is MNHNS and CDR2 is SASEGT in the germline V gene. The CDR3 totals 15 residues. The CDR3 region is CASRPTGGGNNEQFF.

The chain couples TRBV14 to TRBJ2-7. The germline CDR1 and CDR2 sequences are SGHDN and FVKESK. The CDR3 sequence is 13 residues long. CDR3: CASSQVSPYEQYF.

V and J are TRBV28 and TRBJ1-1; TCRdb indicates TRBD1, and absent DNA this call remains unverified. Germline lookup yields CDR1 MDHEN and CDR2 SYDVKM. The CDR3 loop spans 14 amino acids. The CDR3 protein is CASSAGGSVTEAFF.

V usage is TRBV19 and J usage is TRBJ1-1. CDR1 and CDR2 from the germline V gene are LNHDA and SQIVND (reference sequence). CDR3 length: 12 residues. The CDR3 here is CASSIGWVEAFF.

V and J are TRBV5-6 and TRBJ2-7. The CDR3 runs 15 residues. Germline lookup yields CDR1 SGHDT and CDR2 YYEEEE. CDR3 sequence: CASSSPTRLEAEQYF.

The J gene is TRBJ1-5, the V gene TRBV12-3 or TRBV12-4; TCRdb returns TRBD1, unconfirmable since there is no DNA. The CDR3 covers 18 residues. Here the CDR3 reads CASSLADRAVNSNQPQHF.

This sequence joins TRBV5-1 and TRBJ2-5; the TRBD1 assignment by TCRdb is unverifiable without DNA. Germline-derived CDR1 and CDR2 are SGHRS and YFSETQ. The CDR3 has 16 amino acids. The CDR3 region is CASSLAGQGAGETQYF.

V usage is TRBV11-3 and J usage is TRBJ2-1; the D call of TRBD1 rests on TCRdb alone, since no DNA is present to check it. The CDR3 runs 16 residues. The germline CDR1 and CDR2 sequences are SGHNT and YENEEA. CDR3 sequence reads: CASSLEVRGAYNEQFF. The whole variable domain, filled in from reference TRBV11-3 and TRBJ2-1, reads EAGVVQSPRYKIIEKKQPVAFWCNPISGHNTLYWYLQNLGQGPELLIRYENEEAVDDSQLPKDRFSAERLKGVDSTLKIQPAELGDSAVYLCASSLEVRGAYNEQFFGPGTRLTVL.

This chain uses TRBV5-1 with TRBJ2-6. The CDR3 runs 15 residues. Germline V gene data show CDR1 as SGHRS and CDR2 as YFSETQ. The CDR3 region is CASSLFHSGANVLTF. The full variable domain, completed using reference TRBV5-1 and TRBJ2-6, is KAGVTQTPRYLIKTRGQQVTLSCSPISGHRSVSWYQQTPGQGLQFLFEYFSETQRNKGNFPGRFSGRQFSNSRSEMNVSTLELGDSALYLCASSLFHSGANVLTFGAGSRLTVL.

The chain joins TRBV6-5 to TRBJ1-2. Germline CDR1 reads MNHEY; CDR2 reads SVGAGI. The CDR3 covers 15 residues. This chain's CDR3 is CASSYSIQGHYGYTF.

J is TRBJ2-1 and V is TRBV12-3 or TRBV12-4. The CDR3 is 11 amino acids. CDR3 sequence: CASRLVNEQFF.